In its sample, the clone carrying this T cell receptor beta chain was seen a few times. As yet, its antigen is unknown. The entry originates in a study of post-analysis software for immune sequencing data. Study context: The patients showed relapsing-remitting, secondary progressive and progressive-relapsing multiple sclerosis courses.

Study findings and constraints: Controls showed significantly higher normalized Chao1 diversity than did multiple sclerosis patients. With TRBV5-6, TRBV5-1 and TRBV20-1 included, about five TRBV segments were more frequent in patients than in controls. Pronounced co-clustering by F measure was evident among identically batched samples.

Trimming cost V 3 bases and J 7 bases, with 12 bases left between them. CDR1 SQVTM and CDR2 ANQGSEA come from the germline V gene. The CDR3 spans 13 residues. Presence of unique molecular identifiers characterized the TCR beta cDNA libraries. Once about 0.9 to 11 million T cells were used, roughly 0.5 million cDNA molecules resulted. One entry per CDR3 protein, called by TCRdb with MiXCR from the PCR reads. The sample holds over 700,000 distinct CDR3 sequences, roughly 27% seen once. This TCR came from a girl between 10 and 17 years old with multiple sclerosis. The gene calls are TRBV29-1 and TRBJ1-4; D gene uncertain. Sequenced input: blood. CDR3 in amino acids: CSVDAGSGEKLFF. DNA for the CDR3: TGCAGCGTTGATGCGGGGAGTGGTGAAAAACTGTTTTTT. Filled out from reference TRBV29-1 and TRBJ1-4, the complete variable domain reads SAVISQKPSRDICQRGTSLTIQCQVDSQVTMMFWYRQQPGQSLTLIATANQGSEATYESGFVIDKFPISRPNLTFSTLTVSNMSPEDSSIYLCSVDAGSGEKLFFGSGTQLSVL.